The 24 T cell receptor beta chains in this list originate from one sample, sequenced in a study of regulatory T cells. Primers: 52 TRBV forward and 13 TRBJ reverse. Clones were read by immunoSEQ multiplex PCR, and TCRdb kept only the in-frame ones, dropping some. The top ten clones hold around 3.3% of a sample with some 21,000 clones, approximately 93% of them seen once. Sequenced sample: CD8+ T cells sorted from blood. The receptor source for this set is a child aged 2 to 9 with CD3G deficiency.

To note about this clone: This CDR3 is also generated by other DNA sequences in the sample. The chain couples TRBV28 to TRBJ2-7, with 9 positions matching TRBD2. The CDR3 runs 14 residues. Germline V gives CDR1 MDHEN, CDR2 SYDVKM. Trimming removed 2 bases from V and 5 bases from J; junction bases left unmatched: 4. Written as DNA, the CDR3 is TGTGCCAGCAGTTTAGCGGGAGGGCCGAACGAGCAGTACTTC. It is translated as CASSLAGGPNEQYF.

J is TRBJ2-7 and V is TRBV28; possibly TRBD1 for D (5 bases). Between the trimmed V and J ends, which lost 2 bases and 1 base, there was a span of 9 bases. The CDR3 totals 14 residues. Germline V gene sequence: CDR1 MDHEN, CDR2 SYDVKM. CDR3 region: CASSLGTGSYEQYF. The DNA for the CDR3 is TGTGCCAGCAGTTTAGGAACAGGTTCCTACGAGCAGTACTTC.

V is TRBV19 and J is TRBJ1-5; no firm D call. Between the trimmed V and J ends, which lost 2 bases and 7 bases, there was a span of 12 bases. CDR3 length: 14 amino acids. CDR1 and CDR2 (germline): LNHDA, SQIVND (reference sequence). In nucleotides, the CDR3 is TGTGCCAGTAGTATACTCGAGGGAATGCAGCCCCAGCATTTT. Translation gives CASSILEGMQPQHF.

The V call is TRBV30, the J call TRBJ1-2; a possible D gene is TRBD1 (6 bases). The V and J ends lost 2 bases and 6 bases respectively, with 19 bases between them. The CDR3 contains 15 residues. Per germline, CDR1 GTSNPN and CDR2 SVGIG (reference sequence). This CDR3 is CAWSPPKGGGNGYTF. As DNA, the CDR3 is TGTGCCTGGAGTCCTCCTAAGGGAGGGGGTAATGGCTACACCTTC.

As concerns this clone: The DNA is omitted, as the CDR3 cannot be located on it reliably, and the CDR3 follows TCRdb's listing. V and J are TRBV28 and TRBJ1-5; the DNA was not compared with TRBD1, the D call given in the table. Germline V gives CDR1 MDHEN, CDR2 SYDVKM. The CDR3 is made up of 15 amino acids, end residues included. The CDR3 sequence: CASSSSTGANQPQHF.

This chain uses TRBV28 with TRBJ1-1; 7 bases fit TRBD1. The CDR3 is made up of 16 amino acids. Germline-derived CDR1 and CDR2 are MDHEN and SYDVKM. V lost 2 bases and J lost 3; bases outside the gene matches: 9. CDR3 nucleotides: TGTGCCAGCAGTTTACCTTCCGACAGGGAGGACACTGAAGCTTTCTTT. It encodes CASSLPSDREDTEAFF.

The chain combines TRBV7-9 with TRBJ2-1; no definite D call. V lost 5 bases and J 7 bases, leaving 6 bases between the germline ends. This CDR3 spans 11 amino acids. Germline V gene data show CDR1 as SEHNR and CDR2 as FQNEAQ (reference sequence). CDR3 residues: CASSRGNEQFF. For the CDR3, the DNA is TGTGCCAGCAGCCGTGGAAATGAGCAGTTCTTC.

This clone was detected only once. V is TRBV5-1 and J is TRBJ1-1; 8 bases line up with TRBD1. CDR3 length: 15 amino acids. Germline CDR1 and CDR2: SGHRS and YFSETQ. The trim removed 3 bases at V and 7 bases at J, leaving 11 bases unmatched. The CDR3 sequence: CASSSYGPGTGEAFF. In DNA form, the CDR3 reads TGCGCCAGCAGCTCTTATGGACCGGGGACAGGTGAAGCTTTCTTT.

The chain combines TRBV7-8 with TRBJ2-1, with D hard to call. The CDR3 has 14 amino acids. Per germline, CDR1 SGHVS and CDR2 FQNEAQ. The ends were cut back, 2 bases at V and 2 bases at J, with 7 bases in the middle. CDR3 loop: CASSLLRTYNEQFF. As DNA, the CDR3 is TGTGCCAGCAGCTTATTGCGGACCTACAATGAGCAGTTCTTC.

The chain employs TRBV6-1 and TRBJ2-1; 10 bases line up with TRBD2. Germline V lookup: CDR1 MNHNS, CDR2 SASEGT. There are 15 residues in the CDR3. J gave up 1 base and V 5 bases, and 2 bases lay outside the gene matches. The CDR3 spells CASSSGRGSYNEQFF. For the CDR3, the DNA is TGTGCCAGCAGTAGCGGGAGGGGGTCCTACAATGAGCAGTTCTTC.

This chain links TRBV6-1 with TRBJ2-1; 9 positions match TRBD2. J lost 0 bases, V lost 4 bases, and 1 base had no gene match. This CDR3 has 15 amino acids. Germline values: CDR1 MNHNS, CDR2 SASEGT. CDR3 amino acids: CASSVSGSSYNEQFF. CDR3 DNA sequence: TGTGCCAGCAGTGTTAGCGGGAGCTCCTACAATGAGCAGTTCTTC.

CDR3 bases: TGCGCCAGCAGCCAAACTCTGAACACTGAAGCTTTCTTT. Amino acid sequence: CASSQTLNTEAFF. V gene TRBV4-1 combines with J gene TRBJ1-1; no definite D call. V was pared by 2 bases and J by 0 bases, with 4 bases between. The germline gives CDR1 MGHRA, CDR2 YSYEKL. CDR3 size: 13 residues.

The CDR3 is CASREIGEGNEQFF. The CDR3, as DNA: TGTGCCAGCAGAGAGATTGGTGAGGGTAATGAGCAGTTCTTC. The rearrangement joins TRBV28 to TRBJ2-1; maybe TRBD2 (5 bases). Trimming took off 6 bases at V and 7 bases at J, with 16 bases between the two ends. Germline CDR1 is MDHEN and CDR2 is SYDVKM. The CDR3 runs 14 residues.

The chain links TRBV6-1 to TRBJ2-7, with D perhaps matching TRBD1 (6 bases). Trimming stripped 2 bases from V and 2 bases from J, with 13 bases between. The CDR3 has 15 amino acids. The germline CDR1 and CDR2 sequences are MNHNS and SASEGT. CDR3 sequence: CASSESVGATYEQYF. CDR3 nucleotide sequence: TGTGCCAGCAGTGAATCGGTGGGGGCCACCTACGAGCAGTACTTC.

The chain recombines TRBV7-8 with TRBJ2-7; D is possibly TRBD2 (5 bases). This CDR3 has 13 residues. Germline CDR1 is SGHVS and CDR2 is FQNEAQ. Trimming removed 5 bases from V and 1 base from J, with 9 bases in between. This chain's CDR3 is CASSLQRSYEQYF. CDR3 DNA sequence: TGTGCCAGCAGCCTCCAGCGGTCCTACGAGCAGTACTTC.

The chain couples TRBV28 to TRBJ2-1; no firm D call. Germline V gene lookup returns CDR1 MDHEN and CDR2 SYDVKM. The germline V and J ends were trimmed by 2 bases and 6 bases, with 14 bases remaining between them. The CDR3 loop spans 15 amino acids. CDR3 region: CASSLADPITNEQFF. In DNA, the CDR3 is TGTGCCAGCAGTTTAGCCGACCCTATCACCAATGAGCAGTTCTTC.

This rearrangement joins TRBV28 to TRBJ2-1, with a possible D match to TRBD2 (5 bases). There are 13 residues in the CDR3. The V end lost 5 bases, the J end lost 8 bases, and 13 bases lay between the germline ends. Germline V lookup: CDR1 MDHEN, CDR2 SYDVKM. The CDR3: CASSAYTRDEQFF. CDR3 DNA sequence: TGTGCCAGCAGTGCCTACACTAGAGATGAGCAGTTCTTC. Looking up the rest from reference TRBV28 and TRBJ2-1 gives the full variable domain: DVKVTQSSRYLVKRTGEKVFLECVQDMDHENMFWYRQDPGLGLRLIYFSYDVKMKEKGDIPEGYSVSREKKERFSLILESASTNQTSMYLCASSAYTRDEQFFGPGTRLTVL.

This sequence joins TRBV6-1 and TRBJ2-2, with D perhaps TRBD1 (5 bases). Germline-derived CDR1 and CDR2 are MNHNS and SASEGT. V lost 1 base and J 7 bases, leaving 13 bases between the germline ends. CDR3 size: 15 residues. CDR3 sequence: CASSEVAGNDGELFF. CDR3 DNA: TGTGCCAGCAGTGAAGTGGCAGGGAACGACGGGGAGCTGTTTTTT.

With regard to this clone: The sample contains more than one DNA sequence encoding this CDR3. The genes are TRBV11-2 and TRBJ2-7; D is unclear. The CDR3 runs to 16 residues. Trimming took off 1 base at V and 0 bases at J, with 13 bases between the two ends. Germline V lookup: CDR1 SGHAT, CDR2 FQNNGV. DNA for the CDR3: TGTGCCAGCAGCTTAGGGGCGGAACTTCCCTCCTACGAGCAGTACTTC. Residues: CASSLGAELPSYEQYF. Based on the CDR3 plus reference TRBV11-2 and TRBJ2-7, the full variable domain is EAGVAQSPRYKIIEKRQSVAFWCNPISGHATLYWYQQILGQGPKLLIQFQNNGVVDDSQLPKDRFSAERLKGVDSTLKIQPAKLEDSAVYLCASSLGAELPSYEQYFGPGTRLTVT.

The chain recombines TRBV19 with TRBJ2-1, with TRBD2 identical over 9 bases. The CDR3 covers 14 residues. V lost 5 bases and J lost 7; bases outside the gene matches: 6. Germline V gives CDR1 LNHDA, CDR2 SQIVND (reference sequence). CDR3 region: CASSVSSGKNEQFF. The CDR3 nucleotides are TGTGCCAGTAGTGTGTCTAGCGGGAAGAATGAGCAGTTCTTC.

The V gene is TRBV6-1, the J gene TRBJ2-7; D remains unclear. Trimming removed 4 bases from V and 4 bases from J, with 14 bases in between. There are 14 residues in the CDR3. Germline lookup yields CDR1 MNHNS and CDR2 SASEGT. As DNA, the CDR3 is TGTGCCAGCAGTGTAGGCGGAATACTTTACGAGCAGTACTTC. As protein: CASSVGGILYEQYF.

The chain is built from TRBV27 and TRBJ2-3; D might be TRBD2 (5 bases). The V and J ends lost 6 bases and 5 bases respectively, with 30 bases between them. This CDR3 is 19 amino acids long. Germline V gives CDR1 MNHEY, CDR2 SMNVEV (reference sequence). The DNA of the CDR3 is TGTGCCAGCAGAATTCACCCGAAACTAGTCAAGATACCCCGAGATACGCAGTATTTT. Translating it yields CASRIHPKLVKIPRDTQYF.

J is TRBJ2-7 and V is TRBV6-1; 9 positions agree with TRBD1. Unmatched junction bases numbered 6, after V lost 6 bases and J lost 6 bases. Germline CDR1 is MNHNS and CDR2 is SASEGT. The CDR3 is 13 residues long. In DNA, the CDR3 is TGTGCCAGCAGACCCCCGGACAGGGGCGAGCAGTACTTC. Translating it yields CASRPPDRGEQYF.

This clone was observed a few times. The chain has TRBV19 and TRBJ1-1; D unclear. CDR3 length: 13 amino acids. Trimming shortened V by 0 bases and J by 5 bases, and 7 bases separated the two germline ends. Germline V gene sequence: CDR1 LNHDA, CDR2 SQIVND (reference sequence). This CDR3 is CASSIDGRTEAFF. For the CDR3, the DNA is TGTGCCAGTAGTATAGATGGGAGAACTGAAGCTTTCTTT.